This T cell receptor beta chain originates from a study of T-cell memory formation after mild COVID-19. Study-level findings and limits: Clones from the second wave (peaking day 37) had unconfirmed SARS-CoV-2 specificity. The study found balanced CD4/CD8 in clones contracting day 15 to 85 and a CD4+ lean in later expanders.

V lost 4 bases, J lost 2 bases, and 5 bases lay in between. Germline CDR1 reads SNHLY; CDR2 reads FYNNEI. The CDR3 is 13 amino acids. This clonotype came up a few times. Its antigen is still unknown. Libraries for TCRalpha and TCRbeta carried sample barcodes and unique molecular identifiers via 5'RACE. From the 5' RACE reads, TCRdb called clonotypes with MiXCR, one entry per CDR3 protein. The data contain more than 80,000 distinct CDR3 sequences, roughly 12% of them seen just once; the ten biggest clones take up 27%. This sequence was found in an adult woman who had mild COVID-19 (a few samples of this study predate the infection). Cell type and time point are not known. The chain couples TRBV2 to TRBJ2-2; unclear D gene. Input material: PBMCs or a T cell subset sorted from them (not recorded which). CDR3 nucleotide sequence: TGTGCCAGCAGTGGCGGCAACACCGGGGAGCTGTTTTTT. The encoded protein is CASSGGNTGELFF.